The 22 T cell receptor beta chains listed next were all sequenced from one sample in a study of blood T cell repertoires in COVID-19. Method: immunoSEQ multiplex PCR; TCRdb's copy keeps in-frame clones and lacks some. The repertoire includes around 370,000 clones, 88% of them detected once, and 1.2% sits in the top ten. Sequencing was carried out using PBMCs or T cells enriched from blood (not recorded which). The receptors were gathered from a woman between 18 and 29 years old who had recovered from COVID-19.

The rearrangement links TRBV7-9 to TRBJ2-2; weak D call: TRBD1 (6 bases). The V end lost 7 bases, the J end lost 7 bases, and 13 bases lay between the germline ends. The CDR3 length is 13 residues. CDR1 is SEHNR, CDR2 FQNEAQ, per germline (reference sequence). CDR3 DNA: TGTGCCAGCATCAAGAAAGGGGGCGGGGAGCTGTTTTTT. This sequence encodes CASIKKGGGELFF.

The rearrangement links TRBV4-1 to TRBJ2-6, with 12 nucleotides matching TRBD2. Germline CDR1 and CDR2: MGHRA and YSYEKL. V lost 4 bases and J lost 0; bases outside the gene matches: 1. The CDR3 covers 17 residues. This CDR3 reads CASSPLAGGSGANVLTF. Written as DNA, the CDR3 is TGCGCCAGCAGCCCACTAGCGGGGGGCTCTGGGGCCAACGTCCTGACTTTC.

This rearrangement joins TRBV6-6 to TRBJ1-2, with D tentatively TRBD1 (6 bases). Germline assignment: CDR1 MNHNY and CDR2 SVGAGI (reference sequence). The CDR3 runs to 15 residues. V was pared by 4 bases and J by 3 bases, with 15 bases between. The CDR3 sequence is CASSSGTPDDYGYTF. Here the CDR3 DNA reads TGTGCCAGCAGTTCCGGGACACCGGACGACTATGGCTACACCTTC.

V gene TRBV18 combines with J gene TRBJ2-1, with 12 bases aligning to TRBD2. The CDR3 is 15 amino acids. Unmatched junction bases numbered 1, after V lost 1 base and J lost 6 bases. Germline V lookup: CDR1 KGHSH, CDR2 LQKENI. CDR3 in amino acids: CASSPLLAGGNEQFF. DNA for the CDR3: TGTGCCAGCTCACCACTACTAGCGGGGGGCAATGAGCAGTTCTTC.

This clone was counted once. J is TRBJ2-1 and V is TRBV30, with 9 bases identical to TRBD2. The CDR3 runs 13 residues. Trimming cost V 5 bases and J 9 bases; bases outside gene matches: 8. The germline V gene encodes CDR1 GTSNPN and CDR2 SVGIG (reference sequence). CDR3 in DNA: TGTGCCTGGTGGGGCGGGGGGGCCCTTGAGCAGTTCTTC. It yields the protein CAWWGGGALEQFF. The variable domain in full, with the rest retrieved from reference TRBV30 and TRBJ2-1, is SQTIHQWPATLVQPVGSPLSLECTVEGTSNPNLYWYRQAAGRGLQLLFYSVGIGQISSEVPQNLSASRPQDRQFILSSKKLLLSDSGFYLCAWWGGGALEQFFGPGTRLTVL.

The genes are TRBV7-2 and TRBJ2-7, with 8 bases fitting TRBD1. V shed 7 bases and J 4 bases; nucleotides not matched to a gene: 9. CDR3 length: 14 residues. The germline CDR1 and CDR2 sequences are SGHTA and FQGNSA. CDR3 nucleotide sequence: TGTGCCAGCACGCCGGGACAGGTTTTTTACGAGCAGTACTTC. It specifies CASTPGQVFYEQYF.

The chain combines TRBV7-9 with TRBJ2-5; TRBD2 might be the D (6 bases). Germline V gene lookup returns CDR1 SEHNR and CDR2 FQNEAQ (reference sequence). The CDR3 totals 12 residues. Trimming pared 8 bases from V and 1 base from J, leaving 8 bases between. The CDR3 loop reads CASGGTQETQYF. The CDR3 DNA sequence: TGTGCCAGCGGGGGGACCCAAGAGACCCAGTACTTC.

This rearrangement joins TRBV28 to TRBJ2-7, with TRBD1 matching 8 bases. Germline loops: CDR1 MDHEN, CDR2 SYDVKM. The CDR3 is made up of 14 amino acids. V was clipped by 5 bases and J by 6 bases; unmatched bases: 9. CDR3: CASSQGQGIREQYF. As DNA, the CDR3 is TGTGCCAGCAGTCAAGGACAGGGTATCCGCGAGCAGTACTTC.

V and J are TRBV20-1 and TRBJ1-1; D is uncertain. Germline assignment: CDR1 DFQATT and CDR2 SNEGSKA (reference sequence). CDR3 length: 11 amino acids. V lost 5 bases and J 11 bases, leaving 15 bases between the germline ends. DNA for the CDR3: TGCAGTGCTCGCTGGGAGGGAGTGGCTTTCTTT. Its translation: CSARWEGVAFF.

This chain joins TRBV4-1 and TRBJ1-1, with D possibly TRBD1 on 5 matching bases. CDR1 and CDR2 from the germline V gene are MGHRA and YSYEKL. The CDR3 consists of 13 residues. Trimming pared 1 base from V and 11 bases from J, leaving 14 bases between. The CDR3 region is CASSQAQGNNAFF. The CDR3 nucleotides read TGCGCCAGCAGCCAAGCTCAGGGAAACAATGCTTTCTTT.

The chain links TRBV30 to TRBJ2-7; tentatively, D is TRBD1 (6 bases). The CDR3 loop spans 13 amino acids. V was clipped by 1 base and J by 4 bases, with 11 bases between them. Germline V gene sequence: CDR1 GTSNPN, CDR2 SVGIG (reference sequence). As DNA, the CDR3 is TGTGCCTGGAGTGGGTATAGGGGGTACGAGCAGTACTTC. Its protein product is CAWSGYRGYEQYF. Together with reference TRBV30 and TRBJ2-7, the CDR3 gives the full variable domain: SQTIHQWPATLVQPVGSPLSLECTVEGTSNPNLYWYRQAAGRGLQLLFYSVGIGQISSEVPQNLSASRPQDRQFILSSKKLLLSDSGFYLCAWSGYRGYEQYFGPGTRLTVT.

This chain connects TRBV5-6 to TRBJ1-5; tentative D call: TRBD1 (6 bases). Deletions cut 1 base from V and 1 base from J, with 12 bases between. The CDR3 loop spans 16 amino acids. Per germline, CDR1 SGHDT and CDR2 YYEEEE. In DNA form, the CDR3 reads TGTGCCAGCAGCTTGCAGTCAGGGGAAAGCAATCAGCCCCAGCATTTT. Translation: CASSLQSGESNQPQHF. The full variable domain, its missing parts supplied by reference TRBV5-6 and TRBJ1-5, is DAGVTQSPTHLIKTRGQQVTLRCSPKSGHDTVSWYQQALGQGPQFIFQYYEEEERQRGNFPDRFSGHQFPNYSSELNVNALLLGDSALYLCASSLQSGESNQPQHFGDGTRLSIL.

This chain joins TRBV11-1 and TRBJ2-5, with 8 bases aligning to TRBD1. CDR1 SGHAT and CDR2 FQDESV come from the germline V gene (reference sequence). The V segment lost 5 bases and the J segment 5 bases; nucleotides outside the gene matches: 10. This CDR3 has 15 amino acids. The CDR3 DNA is TGTGCCAGCAGCCCAAGGACAGGGTTCAAGGAGACCCAGTACTTC. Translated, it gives CASSPRTGFKETQYF.

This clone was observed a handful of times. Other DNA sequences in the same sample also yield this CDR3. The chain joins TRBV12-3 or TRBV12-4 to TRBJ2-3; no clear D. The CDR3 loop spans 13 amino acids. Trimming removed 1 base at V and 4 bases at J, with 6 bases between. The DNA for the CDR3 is TGTGCCAGCAGTTTAGGTCCCTCAGATACGCAGTATTTT. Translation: CASSLGPSDTQYF.

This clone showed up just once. CDR3 nucleotides: TGTGCCAGTAGTATAGGTAGGGGGAACACTGAAGCTTTCTTT. Its translation is CASSIGRGNTEAFF. The V call is TRBV19, the J call TRBJ1-1, with D tentatively TRBD1 (5 bases). With 1 base removed from V and 1 base from J, the gap between germline ends came to 7 bases. The CDR3 totals 14 residues. Germline loops: CDR1 LNHDA, CDR2 SQIVND (reference sequence).

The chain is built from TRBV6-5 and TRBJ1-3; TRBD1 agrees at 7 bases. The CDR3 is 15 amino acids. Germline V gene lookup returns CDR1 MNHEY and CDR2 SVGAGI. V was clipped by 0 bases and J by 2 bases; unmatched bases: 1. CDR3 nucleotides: TGTGCCAGCAGTTACTCCGGGACAGCTGGAAACACCATATATTTT. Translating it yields CASSYSGTAGNTIYF.

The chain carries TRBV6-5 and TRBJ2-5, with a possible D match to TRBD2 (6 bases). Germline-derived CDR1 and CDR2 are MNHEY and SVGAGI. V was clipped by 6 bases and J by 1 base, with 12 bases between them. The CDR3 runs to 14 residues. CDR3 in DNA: TGTGCCAGCAGATCTCCCGGGGGCCAAGAGACCCAGTACTTC. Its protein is CASRSPGGQETQYF.

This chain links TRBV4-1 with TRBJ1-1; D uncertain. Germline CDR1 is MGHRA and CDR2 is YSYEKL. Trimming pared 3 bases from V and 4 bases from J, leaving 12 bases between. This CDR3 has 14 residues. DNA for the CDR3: TGCGCCAGCAGCCAGACCCATGGAGGCACTGAAGCTTTCTTT. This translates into CASSQTHGGTEAFF.

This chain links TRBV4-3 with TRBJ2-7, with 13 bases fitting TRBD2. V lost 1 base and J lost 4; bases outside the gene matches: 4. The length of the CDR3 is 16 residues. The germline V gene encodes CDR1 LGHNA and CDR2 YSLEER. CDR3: CASSQGLTSGGYEQYF. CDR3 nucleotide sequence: TGCGCCAGCAGCCAAGGCCTGACTAGCGGGGGGTACGAGCAGTACTTC.

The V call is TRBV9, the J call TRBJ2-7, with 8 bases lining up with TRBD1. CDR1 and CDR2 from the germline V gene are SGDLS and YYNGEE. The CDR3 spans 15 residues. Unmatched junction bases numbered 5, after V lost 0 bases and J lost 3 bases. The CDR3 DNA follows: TGTGCCAGCAGCGTAGGGGGTACAGGGGGCTACGAGCAGTACTTC. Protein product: CASSVGGTGGYEQYF. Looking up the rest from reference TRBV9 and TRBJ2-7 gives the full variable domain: DSGVTQTPKHLITATGQRVTLRCSPRSGDLSVYWYQQSLDQGLQFLIQYYNGEERAKGNILERFSAQQFPDLHSELNLSSLELGDSALYFCASSVGGTGGYEQYFGPGTRLTVT.

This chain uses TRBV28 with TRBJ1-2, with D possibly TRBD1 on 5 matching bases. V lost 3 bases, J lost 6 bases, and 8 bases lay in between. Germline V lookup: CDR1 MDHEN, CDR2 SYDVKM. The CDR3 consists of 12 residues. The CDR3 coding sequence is TGTGCCAGCAGTTTCCGGGGGAATGGCTACACCTTC. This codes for CASSFRGNGYTF.

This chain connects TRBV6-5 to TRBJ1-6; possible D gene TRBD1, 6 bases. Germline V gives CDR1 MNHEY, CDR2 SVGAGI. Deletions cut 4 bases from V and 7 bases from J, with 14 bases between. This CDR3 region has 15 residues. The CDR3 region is CASSSYGGANSPLHF. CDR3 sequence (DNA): TGTGCCAGCAGTTCTTACGGGGGGGCAAATTCACCCCTCCACTTT.